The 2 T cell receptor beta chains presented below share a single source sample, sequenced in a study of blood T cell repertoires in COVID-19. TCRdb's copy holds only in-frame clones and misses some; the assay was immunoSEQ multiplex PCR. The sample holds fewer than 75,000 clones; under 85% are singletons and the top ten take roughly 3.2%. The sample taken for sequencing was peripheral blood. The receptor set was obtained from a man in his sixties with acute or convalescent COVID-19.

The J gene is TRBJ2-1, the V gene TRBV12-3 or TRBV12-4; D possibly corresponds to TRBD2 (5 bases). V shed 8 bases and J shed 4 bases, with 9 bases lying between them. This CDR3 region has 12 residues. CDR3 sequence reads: CASQSGYNEQFF. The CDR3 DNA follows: TGTGCCAGCCAGAGCGGATACAATGAGCAGTTCTTC.

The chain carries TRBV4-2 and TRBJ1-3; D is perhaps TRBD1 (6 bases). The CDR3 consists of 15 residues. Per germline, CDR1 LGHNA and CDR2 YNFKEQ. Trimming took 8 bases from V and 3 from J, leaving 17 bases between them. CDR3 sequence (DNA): TGTGCCAGCGGAGCCACAGGGAGGGTTGGAAACACCATATATTTT. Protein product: CASGATGRVGNTIYF.